These 30 T cell receptor beta chains share one sample of origin, sequenced in a study of blood T cell repertoires in COVID-19. TCRdb keeps only in-frame clones here, not all; method: immunoSEQ multiplex PCR. The sample lists tens of thousands of clones, 80% to 90% occurring once. Sequencing was carried out using peripheral blood. The receptors shown here come from a woman at least 80 years old with acute or convalescent COVID-19.

The chain employs TRBV7-2 and TRBJ1-5; possible D gene TRBD1, 5 bases. The germline V gene encodes CDR1 SGHTA and CDR2 FQGNSA. The CDR3 loop spans 15 amino acids. V dropped 6 bases and J dropped 1 base, with 13 bases sitting between them. CDR3 residues: CASSTGLSSNQPQHF. In nucleotides, the CDR3 is TGTGCCAGCAGTACAGGTCTGTCAAGCAATCAGCCCCAGCATTTT.

This clone was counted once. The V and J genes are TRBV19 and TRBJ2-5; TRBD2 is a possible D gene (7 bases). CDR3 length: 14 amino acids. Germline CDR1 and CDR2: LNHDA and SQIVND (reference sequence). Trimming cost V 1 base and J 5 bases, with 11 bases left between them. CDR3 nucleotide sequence: TGTGCCAGTAGTATAGGCGGGGGCCGGGAGACCCAGTACTTC. Protein sequence: CASSIGGGRETQYF.

This chain joins TRBV10-2 and TRBJ1-4; D is unclear. V was trimmed by 6 bases and J by 0 bases, leaving 11 bases between them. Germline CDR1 WSHSY, CDR2 SAAADI. The CDR3 contains 15 residues. DNA of the CDR3: TGCGCCAGCAGGCAAGATATAGCAACTAATGAAAAACTGTTTTTT. Translation gives CASRQDIATNEKLFF.

This chain connects TRBV27 to TRBJ2-2; TRBD2 might be the D (6 bases). The CDR3 length is 14 residues. V was trimmed by 4 bases and J by 7 bases, leaving 13 bases between them. Germline V gene lookup returns CDR1 MNHEY and CDR2 SMNVEV (reference sequence). As DNA, the CDR3 is TGTGCCAGCAGTTATGACGGGAGCAGCGGGGAGCTGTTTTTT. Its protein is CASSYDGSSGELFF.

CDR3 amino acids: CASSLVGQGYTEAFF. The CDR3 DNA reads as TGTGCCAGCAGCTTAGTGGGACAGGGGTACACTGAAGCTTTCTTT. The gene calls are TRBV7-9 and TRBJ1-1; 10 bases align to TRBD1. V was clipped by 1 base and J by 3 bases; unmatched bases: 2. The CDR3 is 15 residues long. The germline V gene has CDR1 SEHNR and CDR2 FQNEAQ (reference sequence).

This clone came up once. This chain links TRBV9 with TRBJ2-7, with 9 bases that match TRBD1. Germline lookup yields CDR1 SGDLS and CDR2 YYNGEE. This CDR3 region has 15 residues. V shed 5 bases, J shed 5 bases, and the junction held 11 bases outside the gene matches. The CDR3: CASSLGTGKGDEQYF. CDR3 in DNA: TGTGCCAGCAGTTTAGGGACAGGGAAGGGGGACGAGCAGTACTTC. The full variable domain, rest sourced from reference TRBV9 and TRBJ2-7, is DSGVTQTPKHLITATGQRVTLRCSPRSGDLSVYWYQQSLDQGLQFLIQYYNGEERAKGNILERFSAQQFPDLHSELNLSSLELGDSALYFCASSLGTGKGDEQYFGPGTRLTVT.

The V call is TRBV2, the J call TRBJ1-2; weak D call: TRBD1 (5 bases). The CDR3 has 14 amino acids. CDR1 and CDR2 from the germline V gene are SNHLY and FYNNEI. V was shortened by 3 bases and J by 7 bases, with 15 bases between the two germline ends. In DNA, the CDR3 is TGTGCCAGCAGTGATCGGGGGGGGGAGCCTGGCTACACCTTC. Residues: CASSDRGGEPGYTF.

The rearrangement joins TRBV28 to TRBJ2-7; D is unclear. V lost 3 bases to trimming and J lost 5 bases, with 38 bases between them. The CDR3 covers 22 residues. Germline-derived CDR1 and CDR2 are MDHEN and SYDVKM. CDR3 coding DNA: TGTGCCAGCAGTTTTTTCACCAGCCCTAAACCCCAGACTCCCGAAAACCGAAACGAGCAGTACTTC. Translating gives CASSFFTSPKPQTPENRNEQYF.

The chain couples TRBV7-2 to TRBJ1-2, with 11 bases fitting TRBD1. Losses at the gene ends were 0 bases for V and 5 bases for J; bases not matched to a gene: 5. CDR1 is SGHTA and CDR2 is FQGNSA in the germline V gene. The CDR3 totals 16 residues. Here the CDR3 reads CASSLATGQGDYGYTF. CDR3 nucleotide sequence: TGTGCCAGCAGCTTAGCAACGGGACAGGGGGATTATGGCTACACCTTC.

The J gene is TRBJ2-5, the V gene TRBV10-1, with D perhaps TRBD1 (6 bases). Trimming took 0 bases from V and 7 from J, leaving 9 bases between them. The CDR3 sequence is 13 residues long. CDR1 and CDR2 (germline): WNHNN, SYGVQD (reference sequence). CDR3 region: CASSESGRGTQYF. The CDR3 region has the DNA TGCGCCAGCAGTGAGTCCGGCAGGGGGACCCAGTACTTC.

This clone was picked up a small number of times. The CDR3 sequence: CAWSEVGPYNSPLHF. The CDR3 bases are TGTGCCTGGAGTGAGGTTGGGCCCTATAATTCACCCCTCCACTTT. V is TRBV30 and J is TRBJ1-6; no firm D call. Deletions cut 1 base from V and 2 bases from J, with 9 bases between. This CDR3 region has 15 residues. From germline, CDR1 is GTSNPN and CDR2 SVGIG (reference sequence). Together with reference TRBV30 and TRBJ1-6, the CDR3 gives the full variable domain: SQTIHQWPATLVQPVGSPLSLECTVEGTSNPNLYWYRQAAGRGLQLLFYSVGIGQISSEVPQNLSASRPQDRQFILSSKKLLLSDSGFYLCAWSEVGPYNSPLHFGNGTRLTVT.

The chain employs TRBV12-3 or TRBV12-4 and TRBJ2-2; D may be TRBD1 (6 bases). There are 13 residues in the CDR3. Trimming took off 10 bases at V and 1 base at J, with 10 bases between the two ends. CDR3: CATKDRNTGELFF. The CDR3 DNA follows: TGTGCCACGAAGGACAGGAACACCGGGGAGCTGTTTTTT.

This clone was seen a few times. The DNA of the CDR3 is TGTGCCAGCAGTACAGGCCCTTGGGGCTACACCTTC. This translates into CASSTGPWGYTF. This chain joins TRBV2 and TRBJ1-2, with a tentative D call TRBD1 (5 bases). Looked up from germline, CDR1 is SNHLY and CDR2 is FYNNEI. V was trimmed by 5 bases and J by 8 bases, leaving 12 bases between them. The CDR3 is made up of 12 amino acids.

The chain recombines TRBV5-5 with TRBJ2-6; D possibly corresponds to TRBD2 (5 bases). Trimming cost V 1 base and J 3 bases, with 20 bases left between them. Per germline, CDR1 SGHKS and CDR2 YYEKEE (reference sequence). The CDR3 has 19 residues. The CDR3 region is CASSLWGNLLGGGANVLTF. CDR3 bases: TGTGCCAGCAGCTTGTGGGGAAACCTTCTAGGAGGTGGGGCCAACGTCCTGACTTTC.

V gene TRBV7-8 combines with J gene TRBJ1-1; D gene unclear. V was shortened by 2 bases and J by 8 bases, with 15 bases between the two germline ends. Germline-derived CDR1 and CDR2 are SGHVS and FQNEAQ. The CDR3 has 14 amino acids. The CDR3: CASSLTQASVEAFF. The DNA of the CDR3 is TGTGCCAGCAGCTTAACCCAGGCATCTGTCGAAGCTTTCTTT.

The V gene is TRBV12-3 or TRBV12-4, the J gene TRBJ2-2, with D maybe TRBD2 (6 bases). The CDR3 loop spans 13 amino acids. The V end lost 8 bases, the J end lost 2 bases, and 9 bases lay between the germline ends. The CDR3 region is CASAGLNTGELFF. DNA of the CDR3: TGTGCCAGCGCGGGGCTAAACACCGGGGAGCTGTTTTTT.

The chain couples TRBV6-2 or TRBV6-3 to TRBJ2-5; a weak D match, TRBD2 (6 bases). V was shortened by 5 bases and J by 4 bases, with 17 bases between the two germline ends. Germline V lookup: CDR1 MNHEY, CDR2 SVGEGT. CDR3 size: 15 residues. CDR3 nucleotides: TGTGCCAGCAGTCCCCCGGGAGCCTCCCGAGAGACCCAGTACTTC. Translated, it gives CASSPPGASRETQYF.

This clone was recorded only once. J is TRBJ2-3 and V is TRBV4-3; 10 bases are shared with TRBD2. From germline, CDR1 is LGHNA and CDR2 YSLEER. The CDR3 has 18 residues. The V segment lost 1 base and the J segment 0 bases; nucleotides outside the gene matches: 7. CDR3 sequence (DNA): TGCGCCAGCAGCCAAGCCCCCCGGACTAGCGGCAGCACAGATACGCAGTATTTT. As protein: CASSQAPRTSGSTDTQYF.

V usage is TRBV7-9 and J usage is TRBJ1-4; the D gene is possibly TRBD1 (5 bases). Per germline, CDR1 SEHNR and CDR2 FQNEAQ (reference sequence). The CDR3 totals 16 residues. Trimming shortened V by 1 base and J by 5 bases, and 14 bases separated the two germline ends. CDR3: CASSLGQTVQNEKLFF. Written as DNA, the CDR3 is TGTGCCAGCAGCTTAGGACAGACTGTTCAGAATGAAAAACTGTTTTTT.

This clone was recorded once. This rearrangement joins TRBV4-1 to TRBJ2-1; 8 positions agree with TRBD2. Germline V gives CDR1 MGHRA, CDR2 YSYEKL. This CDR3 has 15 amino acids. V shed 4 bases and J 6 bases; nucleotides not matched to a gene: 8. The CDR3 DNA reads TGCGCCAGCAGCCCCGGGACTAGGCCCCCCAATGAGCAGTTCTTC. Translated, it gives CASSPGTRPPNEQFF.

The V and J genes are TRBV7-8 and TRBJ1-6, with D uncertain. Germline V gives CDR1 SGHVS, CDR2 FQNEAQ. Trimming left V 2 bases short and J 0 bases short, with 20 bases between. The CDR3 has 20 residues. The CDR3 nucleotides are TGTGCCAGCAGCTTATGGAAGGGAGTCCCGTCGAGCTCCTATAATTCACCCCTCCACTTT. This codes for CASSLWKGVPSSSYNSPLHF.

This rearrangement joins TRBV13 to TRBJ1-1, with D maybe TRBD1 (5 bases). The length of the CDR3 is 14 residues. Trimming took off 4 bases at V and 1 base at J, with 10 bases between the two ends. The germline V gene encodes CDR1 PRHDT and CDR2 FYEKMQ (reference sequence). CDR3 nucleotide sequence: TGTGCCAGCAGCTCCCGGGGGAAGAACACTGAAGCTTTCTTT. It yields the protein CASSSRGKNTEAFF.

V is TRBV5-1 and J is TRBJ2-1; 14 nucleotides match TRBD2. The CDR3 sequence is 15 residues long. With 5 bases clipped from V and 6 bases from J, the junction kept 4 bases outside the gene matches. Germline CDR1 reads SGHRS; CDR2 reads YFSETQ. DNA of the CDR3: TGCGCCAGCAGTCGGACTAGCGGGGGGCCCAATGAGCAGTTCTTC. Amino acid sequence: CASSRTSGGPNEQFF.

This chain joins TRBV3-1 (or the pseudogene TRBV3-2) and TRBJ1-6, with a weak D call TRBD1 (5 bases). This CDR3 region has 15 residues. Germline V gene data show CDR1 as LGHDT and CDR2 as YNNKEL (reference sequence). Trimming removed 2 bases at V and 7 bases at J, with 12 bases between. The CDR3 DNA follows: TGTGCCAGCAGCCAAAGACAGAGCTACAATTCACCCCTCCACTTT. Amino acid sequence: CASSQRQSYNSPLHF.

The chain carries TRBV7-2 and TRBJ2-4; 8 nucleotides match TRBD1. CDR1 and CDR2 (germline): SGHTA, FQGNSA. Losses at the gene ends were 5 bases for V and 8 bases for J; bases not matched to a gene: 5. The CDR3 sequence is 13 residues long. The DNA for the CDR3 is TGTGCCAGCAGCCCCATCAGGGGGCACATTCAGTACTTC. Its translation: CASSPIRGHIQYF. Variable domain in full (rest from reference TRBV7-2 and TRBJ2-4): GAGVSQSPSNKVTEKGKDVELRCDPISGHTALYWYRQSLGQGLEFLIYFQGNSAPDKSGLPSDRFSAERTGGSVSTLTIQRTQQEDSAVYLCASSPIRGHIQYFGAGTRLSVL.

This clone turned up a few times. The chain has TRBV21-1 and TRBJ2-3; the table's D gene call, TRBD2, was not cross checked with the DNA. TRBV21-1 is classified as a pseudogene. The CDR3 totals 15 residues. The CDR3 DNA reads as TGTGCCAGCAGCAAGAGGACTAGCGGTGTGGATACGCAGTATTTT. Translation: CASSKRTSGVDTQYF.

The chain recombines TRBV18 with TRBJ2-1; perhaps TRBD1 as D (7 bases). CDR3 size: 18 residues. The germline V gene has CDR1 KGHSH and CDR2 LQKENI. V shed 4 bases and J shed 5 bases, with 24 bases lying between them. The CDR3 spells CASSLFPLGGTENNEQFF. The DNA for the CDR3 is TGTGCCAGCTCACTTTTTCCCCTAGGGGGGACAGAGAACAATGAGCAGTTCTTC.

The CDR3 DNA reads TGCGCCAGCAGCCAAGAAGTCGACAGGTGGAATTCACCCCTCCACTTT. The encoded protein is CASSQEVDRWNSPLHF. The chain carries TRBV4-1 and TRBJ1-6, with D perhaps matching TRBD1 (6 bases). Trimming cost V 0 bases and J 7 bases, with 13 bases left between them. The CDR3 spans 16 residues. Germline values: CDR1 MGHRA, CDR2 YSYEKL.

V gene TRBV6-2 or TRBV6-3 combines with J gene TRBJ1-2, with 7 positions matching TRBD1. Per the germline V gene, CDR1 is MNHEY and CDR2 is SVGEGT. The CDR3 loop spans 15 amino acids. Trimming took 2 bases from V and 3 from J; bases not matched to a gene: 6. This chain's CDR3 is CASSYPRGGDYGYTF. The CDR3 DNA reads as TGTGCCAGCAGTTACCCCAGAGGGGGCGACTATGGCTACACCTTC.

This clone was observed once. V and J are TRBV2 and TRBJ2-7, with D tentatively TRBD2 (5 bases). V lost 3 bases and J 7 bases, leaving 13 bases between the germline ends. The V gene's germline CDR1 is SNHLY and CDR2 FYNNEI. This CDR3 has 13 residues. The CDR3 DNA reads as TGTGCCAGCAGTGAGACTACCGGTGGGGAGCAGTACTTC. Protein sequence: CASSETTGGEQYF.